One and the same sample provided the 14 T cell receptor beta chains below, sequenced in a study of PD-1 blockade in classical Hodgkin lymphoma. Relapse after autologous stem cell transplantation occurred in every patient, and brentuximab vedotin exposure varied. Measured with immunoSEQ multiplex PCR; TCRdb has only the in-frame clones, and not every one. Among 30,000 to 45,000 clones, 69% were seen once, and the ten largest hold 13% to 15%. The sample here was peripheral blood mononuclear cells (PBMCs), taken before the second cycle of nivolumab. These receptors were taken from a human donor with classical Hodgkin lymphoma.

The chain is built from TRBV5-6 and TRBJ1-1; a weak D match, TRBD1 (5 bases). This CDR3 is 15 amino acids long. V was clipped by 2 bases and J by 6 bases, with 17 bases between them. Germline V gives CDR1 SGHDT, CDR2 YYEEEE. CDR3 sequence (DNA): TGTGCCAGCAGCTTTATCTCGGGGGTGCTCGCTGAAGCTTTCTTT. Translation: CASSFISGVLAEAFF.

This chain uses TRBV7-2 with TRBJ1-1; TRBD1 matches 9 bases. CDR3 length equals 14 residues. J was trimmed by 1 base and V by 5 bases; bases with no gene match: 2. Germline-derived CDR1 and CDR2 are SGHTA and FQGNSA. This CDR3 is CASSRDRENTEAFF. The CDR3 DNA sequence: TGTGCCAGCAGCAGGGACAGGGAGAACACTGAAGCTTTCTTT.

The CDR3: CASSFGWYGYTF. The CDR3 nucleotides are TGTGCCAGCAGTTTCGGTTGGTATGGCTACACCTTC. The chain has TRBV28 and TRBJ1-2; D unresolved. The CDR3 covers 12 residues. Germline CDR1 is MDHEN and CDR2 is SYDVKM. With 3 bases removed from V and 5 bases from J, the gap between germline ends came to 7 bases.

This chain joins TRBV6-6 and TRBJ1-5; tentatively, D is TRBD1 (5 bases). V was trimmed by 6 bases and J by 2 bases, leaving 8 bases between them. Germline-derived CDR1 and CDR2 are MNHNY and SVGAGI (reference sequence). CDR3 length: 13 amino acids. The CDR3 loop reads CASRGTGNQPQHF. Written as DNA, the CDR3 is TGTGCCAGCAGGGGGACGGGCAATCAGCCCCAGCATTTT.

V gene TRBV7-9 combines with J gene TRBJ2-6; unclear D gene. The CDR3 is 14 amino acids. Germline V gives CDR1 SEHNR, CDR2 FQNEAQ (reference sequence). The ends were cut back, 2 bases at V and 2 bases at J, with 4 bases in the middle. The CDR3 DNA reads TGTGCCAGCAGCTTACAAGCTGGGGCCAACGTCCTGACTTTC. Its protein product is CASSLQAGANVLTF.

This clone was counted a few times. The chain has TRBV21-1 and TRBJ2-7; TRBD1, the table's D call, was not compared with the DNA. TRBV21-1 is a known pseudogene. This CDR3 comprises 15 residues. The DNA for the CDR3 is TGTGCCAGCAGCAAAAGGGACAGGGATGCCTACGAGCAGTACTTC. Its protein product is CASSKRDRDAYEQYF.

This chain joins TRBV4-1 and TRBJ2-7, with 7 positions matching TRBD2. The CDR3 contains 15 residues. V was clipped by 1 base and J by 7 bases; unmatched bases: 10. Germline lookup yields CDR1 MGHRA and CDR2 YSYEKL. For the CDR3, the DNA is TGCGCCAGCAGCCAAGTCGCGTCCGGGACTATTGAGCAGTACTTC. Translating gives CASSQVASGTIEQYF.

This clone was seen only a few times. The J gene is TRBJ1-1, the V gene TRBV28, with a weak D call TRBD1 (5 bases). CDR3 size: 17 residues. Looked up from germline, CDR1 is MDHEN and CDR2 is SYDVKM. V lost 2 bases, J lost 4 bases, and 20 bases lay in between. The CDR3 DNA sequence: TGTGCCAGCAGTTTAACTCGGGGGAGGGTCGGGGGCACTGAAGCTTTCTTT. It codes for CASSLTRGRVGGTEAFF.

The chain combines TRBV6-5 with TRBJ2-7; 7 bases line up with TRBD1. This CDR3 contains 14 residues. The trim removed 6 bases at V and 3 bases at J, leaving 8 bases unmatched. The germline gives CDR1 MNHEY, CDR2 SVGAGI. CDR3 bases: TGTGCCAGCAGCCCCAGCCGGGACAGCTACGAGCAGTACTTC. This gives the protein CASSPSRDSYEQYF.

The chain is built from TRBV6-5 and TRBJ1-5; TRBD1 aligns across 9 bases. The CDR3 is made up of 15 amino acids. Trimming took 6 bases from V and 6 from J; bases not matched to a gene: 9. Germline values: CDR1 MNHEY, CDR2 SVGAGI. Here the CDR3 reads CASRVDRGESQPQHF. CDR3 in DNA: TGTGCCAGCAGGGTCGACAGGGGGGAATCTCAGCCCCAGCATTTT.

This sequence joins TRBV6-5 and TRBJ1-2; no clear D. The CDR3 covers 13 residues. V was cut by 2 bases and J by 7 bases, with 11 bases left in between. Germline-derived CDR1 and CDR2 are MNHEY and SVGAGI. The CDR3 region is CASSYGPGGGYTF. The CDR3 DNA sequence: TGTGCCAGCAGTTACGGCCCGGGCGGTGGCTACACCTTC.

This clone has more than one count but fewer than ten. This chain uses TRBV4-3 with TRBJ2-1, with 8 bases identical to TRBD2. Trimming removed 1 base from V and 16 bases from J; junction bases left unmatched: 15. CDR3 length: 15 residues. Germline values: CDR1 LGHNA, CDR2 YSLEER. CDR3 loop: CASSQVLAGFSSRFF. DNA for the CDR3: TGCGCCAGCAGCCAAGTCCTAGCGGGTTTTTCATCAAGATTCTTC.

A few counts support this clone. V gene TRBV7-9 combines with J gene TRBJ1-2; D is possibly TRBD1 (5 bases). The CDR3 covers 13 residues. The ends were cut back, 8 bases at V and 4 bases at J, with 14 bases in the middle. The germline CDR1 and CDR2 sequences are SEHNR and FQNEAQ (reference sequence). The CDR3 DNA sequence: TGTGCCAGCGTGGGGGGGGAAGGCTATGGCTACACCTTC. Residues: CASVGGEGYGYTF. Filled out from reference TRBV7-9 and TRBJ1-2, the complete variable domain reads DTGVSQNPRHKITKRGQNVTFRCDPISEHNRLYWYRQTLGQGPEFLTYFQNEAQLEKSRLLSDRFSAERPKGSFSTLEIQRTEQGDSAMYLCASVGGEGYGYTFGSGTRLTVV.

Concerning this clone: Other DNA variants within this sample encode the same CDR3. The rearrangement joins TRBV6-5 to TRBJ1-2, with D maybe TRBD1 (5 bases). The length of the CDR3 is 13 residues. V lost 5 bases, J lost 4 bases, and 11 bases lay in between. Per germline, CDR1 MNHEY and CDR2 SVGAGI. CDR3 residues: CASSQGFGYGYTF. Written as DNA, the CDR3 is TGTGCCAGCAGTCAGGGATTCGGCTATGGCTACACCTTC.